These 27 T cell receptor beta chains were all obtained from the same sample, sequenced in a study of T cell clonality in common variable immunodeficiency. Sequencing was performed with immunoSEQ multiplex PCR; in TCRdb, only in-frame clones are kept and a portion is missing. The sample counts about 60,000 clones, none seen once; the ten largest own over 1.5%. Material: peripheral blood mononuclear cells. The receptors stem from a person aged 18 to 75 in good health.

This clone came up many times. The CDR3 is cut off 3 residues early in the read; its end comes from the germline J gene. The rearrangement joins TRBV10-3 to TRBJ1-2; maybe TRBD1 (6 bases). V lost 3 bases and J lost 3, with 8 bases in between. Per germline, CDR1 ENHRY and CDR2 SYGVKD. This CDR3 is built from 13 residues. This CDR3 is CAISEQGDYGYTF. CDR3 DNA (partial): TGTGCCATCAGTGAACAGGGAGACTATGGC.

This clone has at least ten counts. One junction end disagrees with the germline gene, perhaps due to a read error. Read coverage stops 3 residues before the CDR3 terminus; the germline J gene supplies the remainder. The chain uses TRBV4-2 and TRBJ2-5; 13 bases match TRBD2. CDR1 LGHNA and CDR2 YNFKEQ come from the germline V gene. This CDR3 spans 15 amino acids. The CDR3 loop reads CASSQGLAGQETQYF. The DNA read from the CDR3 is TGCGCCAGCAGCCAGGGACTAGCGGGGCAAGAGACC.

At least ten counts were recorded for this clone. The read halts 3 residues ahead of the CDR3 end, with the missing end drawn from the germline J gene. The rearrangement links TRBV18 to TRBJ1-1; D is unclear. The V end lost 4 bases, the J end lost 1 base, and 4 bases lay between the germline ends. Germline-derived CDR1 and CDR2 are KGHSH and LQKENI. This CDR3 comprises 12 residues. This CDR3 reads CASSQGNTEAFF. Partial CDR3 DNA: TGTGCCAGCTCACAAGGGAACACTGAA.

This clone came up many times. The read falls 3 residues short of the CDR3 end, and the missing part is taken from the germline J gene. This chain uses TRBV14 with TRBJ2-3; 10 bases match TRBD2. V shed 4 bases and J 3 bases; nucleotides not matched to a gene: 4. The CDR3 totals 15 residues. Germline V CDR1 and CDR2: SGHDN, FVKESK. The CDR3 region is CASSLGTSVTDTQYF. The sequenced part of the CDR3 DNA is TGTGCCAGCAGCCTCGGGACTAGCGTAACAGATACG. The entire variable domain, with the rest obtained from reference TRBV14 and TRBJ2-3, is as follows: EAGVTQFPSHSVIEKGQTVTLRCDPISGHDNLYWYRRVMGKEIKFLLHFVKESKQDESGMPNNRFLAERTGGTYSTLKVQPAELEDSGVYFCASSLGTSVTDTQYFGPGTRLTVL.

This clone was observed many times. The read ends 3 residues early relative to the CDR3; the germline J gene fills the gap. V usage is TRBV30 and J usage is TRBJ2-7; D is unresolved. Between the trimmed V and J ends, which lost 0 bases and 3 bases, there was a span of 15 bases. Germline V gene data show CDR1 as GTSNPN and CDR2 as SVGIG (reference sequence). CDR3 length: 15 amino acids. Here the CDR3 reads CAWSVQSSYFYEQYF. CDR3 DNA (partial): TGTGCCTGGAGTGTACAGTCCTCTTACTTCTACGAG.

This clone appeared many times. The part of the CDR3 DNA that was read is TGTGCCAGCAGGAACCCCCCTCAGGGGTCCACTGAA. Protein sequence: CASRNPPQGSTE. The whole CDR3 is CASRNPPQGSTEAFF. This rearrangement joins TRBV6-2 or TRBV6-3 to TRBJ1-1; D perhaps matches TRBD1 (6 bases). The read terminates 3 residues before the CDR3 end, so the remaining end is supplied by the germline J gene. This CDR3 spans 15 amino acids. The germline gives CDR1 MNHEY, CDR2 SVGEGT. V was cut by 6 bases and J by 4 bases, with 18 bases left in between.

This clone was counted ten times or more. The read gets to within 3 residues of the CDR3 end, and the germline J gene fills in the rest. The rearrangement links TRBV20-1 to TRBJ1-3, with 8 bases identical to TRBD1. The germline V gene has CDR1 DFQATT and CDR2 SNEGSKA (reference sequence). The V gene end was trimmed by 5 bases and the J gene end by 2 bases; junction bases not matched to a gene: 11. CDR3 length equals 16 residues. The CDR3: CSAFGQGGLAGNTIYF. The CDR3 DNA, read in part, is TGCAGTGCTTTCGGACAGGGAGGATTAGCTGGAAACACC.

This clone was found many times. Coverage ceases 3 residues before the CDR3 finishes, and the germline J gene fills in the end. V gene TRBV20-1 combines with J gene TRBJ2-2, with 8 bases identical to TRBD2. Germline V gene lookup returns CDR1 DFQATT and CDR2 SNEGSKA (reference sequence). The CDR3 consists of 15 residues. V lost 2 bases, J lost 2 bases, and 4 bases stayed unmatched. The part of the CDR3 DNA that was read is TGCAGTGCTAGACCTCTAGCGGGTAACACCGGGGAG. This gives the protein CSARPLAGNTGE. The CDR3, in full, reads CSARPLAGNTGELFF.

This clone was counted ten times or more. The read finishes 3 residues shy of the CDR3 end, and the germline J gene is used to complete it. The chain has TRBV4-1 and TRBJ2-1; 14 nucleotides line up with TRBD2. Germline CDR1 MGHRA, CDR2 YSYEKL. The CDR3 runs 16 residues. The trim removed 3 bases at V and 6 bases at J, leaving 4 bases unmatched. The CDR3 loop reads CASSHPGTSGSNEQFF. The CDR3 DNA, read in part, is TGCGCCAGCAGCCATCCCGGGACTAGCGGGAGCAATGAG.

Partial CDR3 DNA: TGTGCCAGCAGTCCGGCCGGGACTAGCGGGAGCGAG. Translating gives CASSPAGTSGSE. The whole CDR3 protein reads CASSPAGTSGSEQYF. V is TRBV27 and J is TRBJ2-7, with TRBD2 matching 14 bases. From the germline J gene comes the end of the CDR3, since the read stops 3 residues before it. V shed 5 bases, J shed 6 bases, and the junction held 6 bases outside the gene matches. Germline CDR1 reads MNHEY; CDR2 reads SMNVEV (reference sequence). The CDR3 sequence is 15 residues long.

This clone appeared many times. The read stops 3 residues short of the end of the CDR3; the missing end is completed from the germline J gene. This chain links TRBV6-2 or TRBV6-3 with TRBJ2-3, with 7 bases that match TRBD1. V lost 7 bases and J lost 6; bases outside the gene matches: 16. CDR3 length: 16 amino acids. Germline CDR1 and CDR2: MNHEY and SVGEGT. CDR3 sequence reads: CASTKPPRGPSDTQYF. Incomplete CDR3 DNA: TGTGCCAGCACCAAACCACCGAGGGGGCCGAGCGATACG.

This clone has at least ten counts. The CDR3 goes on 3 residues after the read ends, and that part is filled in from the germline J gene. The chain employs TRBV2 and TRBJ2-1; 14 bases map to TRBD2. CDR1 SNHLY and CDR2 FYNNEI come from the germline V gene. The CDR3 is 15 amino acids. V shed 2 bases, J shed 8 bases, and the junction held 2 bases outside the gene matches. The CDR3 region is CASSEPTSGRDEQFF. CDR3 bases read: TGTGCCAGCAGTGAACCGACTAGCGGGAGGGATGAG.

Comment on this clone: The missing CDR3 end, 3 residues past where the read stops, is filled in from the germline J gene. This sequence joins TRBV7-9 and TRBJ2-5, with 9 nucleotides matching TRBD1. CDR1 and CDR2 (germline): SEHNR, FQNEAQ (reference sequence). The CDR3 covers 15 residues. Trimming at V came to 1 base and at J to 5 bases, leaving 5 bases not matched to a gene. The CDR3 bases that were read are TGTGCCAGCAGCTTAGTTGGGACAGGGTTGGAGACC. Translated, it gives CASSLVGTGLET. The whole CDR3 protein is CASSLVGTGLETQYF.

CDR3 bases read: TGTGCCAGTAGCGCGACAGGGGGTAATTCCGGAAACACC. Translating it yields CASSATGGNSGNT. The entire CDR3 sequence reads CASSATGGNSGNTIYF. This chain joins TRBV19 and TRBJ1-3, with 9 positions matching TRBD1. The read gets to within 3 residues of the CDR3 end, and the germline J gene fills in the rest. The germline CDR1 and CDR2 sequences are LNHDA and SQIVND (reference sequence). With V trimmed by 6 bases and J by 4 bases, 10 bases remained unmatched. This CDR3 comprises 16 residues.

This clone was counted ten times or more. Sequencing ends 3 residues short of the CDR3 end; the germline J gene provides the rest. The chain combines TRBV5-6 with TRBJ2-5; 7 bases are shared with TRBD1. V lost 4 bases and J lost 5; bases outside the gene matches: 11. The CDR3 loop spans 15 amino acids. Germline-derived CDR1 and CDR2 are SGHDT and YYEEEE. The sequenced CDR3 bases are TGTGCCAGCAGCCAACAGGGGTCAGGTAGGGAGACC. The encoded protein is CASSQQGSGRET. The CDR3, in full, reads CASSQQGSGRETQYF.

This clone was observed at least ten times. The missing CDR3 end, 3 residues past where the read stops, is filled in from the germline J gene. J is TRBJ2-1 and V is TRBV2; 13 nucleotides match TRBD2. V lost 7 bases and J lost 6; bases outside the gene matches: 3. CDR1 is SNHLY and CDR2 is FYNNEI in the germline V gene. The CDR3 has 14 residues. CDR3 residues: CASKGLAGVNEQFF. The CDR3 bases that were read are TGTGCCAGCAAAGGACTAGCGGGAGTCAATGAG.

The sequenced CDR3 bases are TGTGCCAGCAGTCCATCTCGACAGGTCTCCTACGAG. Its protein is CASSPSRQVSYE. The whole CDR3 is CASSPSRQVSYEQYF. The V and J genes are TRBV27 and TRBJ2-7, with a tentative D call TRBD1 (6 bases). The DNA ends 3 residues before the CDR3 does, and the rest of the CDR3 is filled in from the germline J gene. The CDR3 is made up of 15 amino acids. Germline CDR1 and CDR2: MNHEY and SMNVEV (reference sequence). Deletions cut 5 bases from V and 0 bases from J, with 14 bases between.

In this sample, this clone turned up many times. The CDR3 goes on 3 residues after the read ends, and that part is filled in from the germline J gene. This chain links TRBV6-1 with TRBJ1-1, with D perhaps matching TRBD1 (6 bases). The ends were cut back, 2 bases at V and 7 bases at J, with 14 bases in the middle. The length of the CDR3 is 14 residues. CDR1 and CDR2 (germline): MNHNS, SASEGT. The covered CDR3 bases are TGTGCCAGCAGTGAAAGATCCGGACAGTTTGAA. Its protein product is CASSERSGQFE. The entire CDR3 reads CASSERSGQFEAFF.

This clone was counted many times. Incomplete CDR3 DNA: TGCGCCAGCAGCAATGGGACAGGCGAAACCTACGAG. This encodes CASSNGTGETYE. The complete CDR3 protein is CASSNGTGETYEQYF. The chain joins TRBV5-1 to TRBJ2-7; 8 bases fit TRBD1. Read sequence stops 3 residues before the CDR3 end, and the germline J gene provides the missing end. With 4 bases clipped from V and 2 bases from J, the junction kept 8 bases outside the gene matches. The germline gives CDR1 SGHRS, CDR2 YFSETQ. CDR3 size: 15 residues. The whole variable domain, filled in from reference TRBV5-1 and TRBJ2-7, reads KAGVTQTPRYLIKTRGQQVTLSCSPISGHRSVSWYQQTPGQGLQFLFEYFSETQRNKGNFPGRFSGRQFSNSRSEMNVSTLELGDSALYLCASSNGTGETYEQYFGPGTRLTVT.

This clone turned up a few times. The read ends 3 residues before the CDR3 terminus; that terminus is restored from the germline J gene. Additional DNA sequences in this sample encode the identical CDR3. The V call is TRBV18, the J call TRBJ2-1, with 11 bases aligning to TRBD2. Germline V gene sequence: CDR1 KGHSH, CDR2 LQKENI. J gave up 3 bases and V 6 bases, and 16 bases lay outside the gene matches. The CDR3 runs 19 residues. Partial CDR3 DNA: TGTGCCAGCTCCCCCCCGTCCTACTCCGGGACTAGCGGCTACAATGAG. Protein product: CASSPPSYSGTSGYNE. The whole CDR3 sequence reads CASSPPSYSGTSGYNEQFF.

This clone was found many times. The read is 3 residues too short to cover the CDR3 end, so that end is filled in from the germline J gene. This sequence joins TRBV29-1 and TRBJ2-2, with 10 bases that match TRBD1. The CDR3 extends over 13 amino acids. J was trimmed by 6 bases and V by 7 bases; bases with no gene match: 5. From germline, CDR1 is SQVTM and CDR2 ANQGSEA. This CDR3 is CSAGTGVAGELFF. Partial CDR3 DNA: TGCAGCGCCGGGACAGGGGTTGCCGGGGAG.

In regard to this clone: With the read ending 3 residues before the CDR3 end, the germline J gene is used to fill in that end. The chain recombines TRBV18 with TRBJ1-3, with D possibly being TRBD1 (5 bases). Germline V gene lookup returns CDR1 KGHSH and CDR2 LQKENI. V dropped 3 bases and J dropped 1 base, with 13 bases sitting between them. This CDR3 has 16 residues. This chain's CDR3 is CASSPETDLSGNTIYF. CDR3 DNA, as far as it was read: TGTGCCAGCTCACCTGAGACAGACTTATCTGGAAACACC.

This clone occurred many times. This CDR3 reads CASIEGGAGANVLTF. CDR3 bases read: TGTGCCAGTATCGAGGGAGGGGCTGGGGCCAACGTC. The rearrangement links TRBV19 to TRBJ2-6, with 7 bases lining up with TRBD2. The read gets to within 3 residues of the CDR3 end, and the germline J gene fills in the rest. The CDR3 has 15 residues. V trimming: 7 bases; J trimming: 2 bases; junction bases outside the gene matches: 5. CDR1 and CDR2 from the germline V gene are LNHDA and SQIVND (reference sequence).

At least ten counts were recorded for this clone. Coverage ceases 3 residues before the CDR3 finishes, and the germline J gene fills in the end. This chain connects TRBV2 to TRBJ2-3; D is perhaps TRBD2 (6 bases). V was pared by 5 bases and J by 1 base, with 10 bases between. The CDR3 is 14 amino acids. Germline lookup yields CDR1 SNHLY and CDR2 FYNNEI. CDR3 protein: CASSSQRGTDTQYF. The DNA read from the CDR3 is TGTGCCAGCAGTTCGCAGCGGGGCACAGATACG.

There are many counts of this clone. The read is 3 residues too short to cover the CDR3 end, so that end is filled in from the germline J gene. The V call is TRBV13, the J call TRBJ2-2; a weak D match, TRBD1 (6 bases). The V end lost 3 bases, the J end lost 6 bases, and 14 bases lay between the germline ends. Germline-derived CDR1 and CDR2 are PRHDT and FYEKMQ (reference sequence). This CDR3 is 15 amino acids long. The CDR3 here is CASSFQQGRAGELFF. The CDR3 DNA, read in part, is TGTGCCAGCAGCTTTCAACAGGGTAGGGCCGGGGAG.

This clone has at least ten counts. Coverage ceases 3 residues before the CDR3 finishes, and the germline J gene fills in the end. The chain uses TRBV20-1 and TRBJ2-5; 7 bases map to TRBD2. The germline V gene has CDR1 DFQATT and CDR2 SNEGSKA (reference sequence). Trimming at V came to 3 bases and at J to 5 bases, leaving 3 bases not matched to a gene. The CDR3 length is 12 residues. This CDR3 is CSARGGSETQYF. CDR3 DNA, as far as it was read: TGCAGTGCTAGGGGCGGGAGCGAGACC.

The table lists this clone with many counts. The read ends 3 residues shy of where the CDR3 ends; the end is completed using the germline J gene. The genes are TRBV20-1 and TRBJ2-3, with TRBD2 matching 9 bases. Unmatched junction bases numbered 11, after V lost 6 bases and J lost 7 bases. This CDR3 contains 14 residues. Germline CDR1 and CDR2: DFQATT and SNEGSKA (reference sequence). CDR3 DNA (partial): TGCAGTGCGACAGAGATAGCGGGAGCGCATACG. Translated: CSATEIAGAHT. The full CDR3 is CSATEIAGAHTQYF.